Shown below are 17 T cell receptor beta chains from a single sample sequenced in a study of tumor and adjacent non-tumor tissue in lung cancer. RNA was extracted from bulk tissue without any cell sorting. TCRbeta libraries were built with three rounds of nested PCR, modified from ARM-PCR. TCRdb called the multiplex PCR reads again in MiXCR, with one record for every CDR3 protein. The sample comprises 75,000 to 80,000 distinct CDR3 sequences, over 75% of which are singletons, and less than 15% rests with the top ten. Sequenced: lung tumor tissue. Source of these receptors: a woman between 50 and 59 years old with non-small cell lung cancer.

This clonotype was found many times. This sequence joins TRBV28 and TRBJ2-4, with D perhaps assigned TRBD1 or TRBD2 (6 bases each). Germline CDR1 reads MDHEN; CDR2 reads SYDVKM. This CDR3 has 12 residues. V lost 3 bases and J lost 12, with 12 bases in between. CDR3 DNA sequence: TGTGCCAGCAGTTTGGGGGGCGGTGATCAGTACTTC. Translated, it gives CASSLGGGDQYF.

Details on this clonotype: Sequence at one end of the junction differs from germline and may be a read error. The genes are TRBV11-3 and TRBJ2-2; tentative D call: TRBD1 (7 bases). Germline V gene data show CDR1 as SGHNT and CDR2 as YENEEA. CDR3 length equals 19 residues. The CDR3 region has the DNA TGTGCCAGCAGCTTACGGGCCAGGGGGGAGCGGATTAACACCGGAGAACTGCTTTTT. Amino acid sequence: CASSLRARGERINTGELLF.

As to this clonotype: Compared with germline, one end of the junction differs, possibly owing to a read error. The gene calls are TRBV20-1 and TRBJ2-1, with TRBD2 matching over 9 bases. The CDR3 consists of 12 residues. From germline, CDR1 is DFQATT and CDR2 SNEGSKA (reference sequence). The CDR3 sequence is CSAPAGGVERSF. DNA of the CDR3: TGCAGTGCTCCCGCGGGAGGGGTTGAGCGGTCCTTC.

For this clonotype: Here the CDR3 omits its conserved ending phenylalanine or tryptophan, so a read error is the likely source. The rearrangement links TRBV20-1 to TRBJ2-1; 9 bases map to TRBD2. CDR3 size: 16 residues. CDR1 and CDR2 from the germline V gene are DFQATT and SNEGSKA (reference sequence). The DNA for the CDR3 is TGCAGTGGTGGAAGACTAGCGGTGAGCTCCTACAATGGGCAGTTCTAC. Translating gives CSGGRLAVSSYNGQFY.

Turning to this clonotype: This may be a read error: a much more frequent sequence differs by one nucleotide. This chain links TRBV5-1 with TRBJ2-1, with no clear D. Germline V gene lookup returns CDR1 SGHRS and CDR2 YFSETQ. This CDR3 is 16 amino acids long. Deletions cut 0 bases from V and 3 bases from J, with 13 bases between. This CDR3 reads CASSLAPIGRYNEQFF. In DNA, the CDR3 is TGCGCCAGCAGCTTGGCCCCTATCGGCCGCTACAATGAGCAGTTCTTC.

Of note for this clonotype: Possible read error: a much larger clone is one base away. Lacking the conserved final phenylalanine or tryptophan, this CDR3 likely reflects a read error. CDR3 sequence reads: CASSLIAGGPLNEQFL. The CDR3, as DNA: TGTGCCAGCAGCTTAATTGCGGGAGGGCCTCTGAATGAGCAGTTCCTC. This chain joins TRBV7-3 and TRBJ2-1; 9 bases align to TRBD2. The junction had 8 bases not matched to a gene; V was cut back by 1 base and J by 7 bases. This CDR3 has 16 amino acids. Germline lookup yields CDR1 SGHTA and CDR2 FQGTGA.

Comments on this clonotype: At one boundary the junction diverges from the germline segment, which might be a read error. The CDR3 sequence: CNARDRGARSYNEQFF. The CDR3 nucleotides read TGTAATGCTAGAGATCGCGGCGCCCGATCCTACAATGAGCAGTTCTTC. This chain joins TRBV20-1 and TRBJ2-1; D remains unclear. CDR1 is DFQATT, CDR2 SNEGSKA, per germline (reference sequence). The CDR3 sequence is 16 residues long.

Concerning this clonotype itself: The junction shows a germline mismatch at one end, possibly a read error. The V gene is TRBV11-2, the J gene TRBJ2-1; D uncertain. The CDR3 totals 15 residues. The V gene's germline CDR1 is SGHAT and CDR2 FQNNGV. This CDR3 is CASSFISGGDNERFF. The CDR3 nucleotides are TGTGCCAGCAGCTTTATATCGGGTGGAGACAATGAGCGGTTCTTC.

This sequence joins TRBV11-2 and TRBJ2-7; D may be TRBD1 or TRBD2 (6 bases each). This CDR3 is built from 15 residues. Per the germline V gene, CDR1 is SGHAT and CDR2 is FQNNGV. CDR3: CPSGLAGVTAYEQYV. The CDR3, as DNA: TGTCCCAGCGGGTTAGCAGGGGTCACCGCCTACGAGCAGTACGTC.

As to this clonotype: The junction departs from the called germline gene at one end, perhaps through a read error. This chain uses TRBV7-3 with TRBJ2-7, with a possible D match to TRBD2 (6 bases). Per germline, CDR1 SGHTA and CDR2 FQGTGA. This CDR3 spans 16 amino acids. The CDR3 DNA sequence: TGTGTCAGCGCAAGGACTAACGGGAGTTCGGGGTATGAGCAGTACTTC. Its translation is CVSARTNGSSGYEQYF.

Details on this clonotype: The CDR3 carries no conserved terminal phenylalanine or tryptophan, so it likely arises from a read error. The limits of the CDR3 on the DNA are not certain, so only TCRdb's listed CDR3 is given. This chain joins TRBV19 and TRBJ2-1; the table gives TRBD2 as D, unverified against the DNA. Inclusive of both ends, the CDR3 amounts to 18 amino acids. Germline V gives CDR1 LNHDA, CDR2 SQIVND (reference sequence). CDR3 sequence reads: CASSIGTSGRARDNEKFI.

Concerning this clonotype itself: The final CDR3 position lacks the conserved phenylalanine or tryptophan, pointing to a likely read error. This chain links TRBV20-1 with TRBJ2-3; 9 nucleotides match TRBD2. The CDR3 loop spans 13 amino acids. From germline, CDR1 is DFQATT and CDR2 SNEGSKA (reference sequence). CDR3 region: CSARTSVPDMQYL. CDR3 DNA sequence: TGCAGTGCCCGGACTAGCGTCCCAGATATGCAGTATCTT.

This sequence joins TRBV20-1 and TRBJ2-3, with D possibly being TRBD2 (6 bases). Germline lookup yields CDR1 DFQATT and CDR2 SNEGSKA (reference sequence). Trimming pared 3 bases from V and 6 bases from J, leaving 16 bases between. The CDR3 is made up of 14 amino acids. CDR3 sequence reads: CSARGVGLTDTQYF. The CDR3 DNA is TGCAGTGCTAGGGGAGTGGGACTTACGGATACGCAGTATTTT.

Details on this clonotype: Without the conserved terminal phenylalanine or tryptophan, this CDR3 likely stems from a read error. The chain combines TRBV6-5 with TRBJ2-5; possibly TRBD2 for D (5 bases). V lost 10 bases and J lost 4, with 16 bases in between. CDR3 size: 13 residues. Germline V gene lookup returns CDR1 MNHEY and CDR2 SVGAGI. The CDR3 coding sequence is TGTGCCAACAGCCCAACGGGGAGAGAGACCCAGTACCTC. Protein product: CANSPTGRETQYL.

The table lists this clonotype with many counts. The chain recombines TRBV20-1 with TRBJ2-3, with 12 bases fitting TRBD2. The V and J ends lost 3 bases and 6 bases, in that order; junction bases with no gene match: 4. CDR3 length: 14 amino acids. Germline V gene lookup returns CDR1 DFQATT and CDR2 SNEGSKA (reference sequence). This CDR3 is CSASPTSGGDTQYF. The CDR3 bases are TGCAGTGCTAGCCCTACTAGCGGGGGGGATACGCAGTATTTT.

With respect to this clonotype: This CDR3 fails to terminate in the conserved phenylalanine or tryptophan, so it likely reflects a read error. It is unclear where the CDR3 begins or ends on the DNA, so no DNA is shown, and the CDR3 is as TCRdb lists it. The chain couples TRBV6-1 to TRBJ2-7; TRBD1 was called by the table and not checked on the DNA. Per the germline V gene, CDR1 is MNHNS and CDR2 is SASEGT. The CDR3 is 10 amino acids long, termini counted. CDR3 sequence: CDSGQYEQYS.

The genes are TRBV12-3 or TRBV12-4 and TRBJ1-1, with TRBD1 as a possible D gene (6 bases). This CDR3 has 11 residues. The ends were cut back, 7 bases at V and 12 bases at J, with 15 bases in the middle. The CDR3 reads CASMEDSVPFF. CDR3 coding DNA: TGTGCCAGCATGGAGGACAGTGTACCTTTCTTT.